A single sample is the source of the 24 T cell receptor beta chains below, sequenced in a study of blood T cell repertoires in COVID-19. Assay: immunoSEQ multiplex PCR; the TCRdb copy retains only in-frame clones and omits some. The sample shows 45,000 to 55,000 clones, about four fifths of them seen only once. The material sequenced was peripheral blood. These receptors all stem from a man aged 50 to 60 with active COVID-19.

The chain joins TRBV11-3 to TRBJ2-5; TRBD2 matches at 9 bases. The germline CDR1 and CDR2 sequences are SGHNT and YENEEA. CDR3 length equals 15 residues. The V and J ends lost 1 base and 3 bases, in that order; junction bases with no gene match: 3. The CDR3 sequence is CASSLASGVKETQYF. CDR3 nucleotide sequence: TGTGCCAGCAGCTTAGCTAGCGGGGTAAAAGAGACCCAGTACTTC.

The chain couples TRBV5-4 to TRBJ2-5; 8 nucleotides line up with TRBD2. This CDR3 spans 15 amino acids. Trimming cost V 3 bases and J 1 base; bases outside gene matches: 5. CDR1 and CDR2 from the germline V gene are SGHNT and YYREEE (reference sequence). The CDR3 spells CASSSSTSAQETQYF. The CDR3 coding sequence is TGTGCCAGCAGCTCTTCGACTAGCGCCCAAGAGACCCAGTACTTC. The variable domain in full, with the rest retrieved from reference TRBV5-4 and TRBJ2-5, is ETGVTQSPTHLIKTRGQQVTLRCSSQSGHNTVSWYQQALGQGPQFIFQYYREEENGRGNFPPRFSGLQFPNYSSELNVNALELDDSALYLCASSSSTSAQETQYFGPGTRLLVL.

The V gene is TRBV5-1, the J gene TRBJ2-1; 11 positions match TRBD2. The CDR3 covers 15 residues. Trimming took 4 bases from V and 4 from J; bases not matched to a gene: 4. Per the germline V gene, CDR1 is SGHRS and CDR2 is YFSETQ. CDR3 in DNA: TGCGCCAGCAGCCAACTAGCGGGGGCGTACAATGAGCAGTTCTTC. Its protein is CASSQLAGAYNEQFF.

The chain recombines TRBV5-1 with TRBJ2-3; 9 nucleotides match TRBD1. V lost 4 bases and J lost 5; bases outside the gene matches: 5. CDR3 length equals 14 residues. Germline V gene sequence: CDR1 SGHRS, CDR2 YFSETQ. The chain's CDR3 is CASSPGQGGDTQYF. Written as DNA, the CDR3 is TGCGCCAGCAGCCCGGGACAGGGAGGAGATACGCAGTATTTT.

The chain links TRBV7-2 to TRBJ2-3; possible D gene TRBD2, 7 bases. Germline-derived CDR1 and CDR2 are SGHTA and FQGNSA. This CDR3 is built from 14 residues. With 7 bases removed from V and 5 bases from J, the gap between germline ends came to 16 bases. CDR3 residues: CASTPRGAGDTQYF. As DNA, the CDR3 is TGTGCCAGCACCCCCCGGGGGGCGGGAGATACGCAGTATTTT. Together with reference TRBV7-2 and TRBJ2-3, the CDR3 gives the full variable domain: GAGVSQSPSNKVTEKGKDVELRCDPISGHTALYWYRQSLGQGLEFLIYFQGNSAPDKSGLPSDRFSAERTGGSVSTLTIQRTQQEDSAVYLCASTPRGAGDTQYFGPGTRLTVL.

This clone was recorded a few times. The chain carries TRBV29-1 and TRBJ1-2, with 7 bases aligning to TRBD1. The CDR3 runs to 16 residues. V shed 1 base, J shed 2 bases, and the junction held 10 bases outside the gene matches. The germline gives CDR1 SQVTM, CDR2 ANQGSEA. For the CDR3, the DNA is TGCAGCGTTGAAGTAACCTCCGGCAGGGGGAACTATGGCTACACCTTC. Amino acid sequence: CSVEVTSGRGNYGYTF.

The V and J genes are TRBV27 and TRBJ2-7; TRBD1 matches at 10 bases. Germline V gives CDR1 MNHEY, CDR2 SMNVEV (reference sequence). This CDR3 has 14 amino acids. J was trimmed by 1 base and V by 4 bases; bases with no gene match: 1. CDR3: CASSWDRGSYEQYF. For the CDR3, the DNA is TGTGCCAGCAGTTGGGACAGGGGATCCTACGAGCAGTACTTC.

The rearrangement links TRBV7-6 to TRBJ1-1, with D possibly being TRBD1 (6 bases). The V end lost 3 bases, the J end lost 1 base, and 12 bases lay between the germline ends. Germline V gene lookup returns CDR1 SGHVS and CDR2 FNYEAQ. The CDR3 is made up of 15 amino acids. CDR3 coding DNA: TGTGCCAGCAGCTTGGGACCGGGACAGAACACTGAAGCTTTCTTT. It codes for CASSLGPGQNTEAFF.

V gene TRBV5-1 combines with J gene TRBJ1-5; D not resolved. Germline CDR1 is SGHRS and CDR2 is YFSETQ. The CDR3 loop spans 13 amino acids. Trimming stripped 4 bases from V and 0 bases from J, with 5 bases between. The CDR3 DNA reads TGCGCCAGCAGCCCGTATAGCAATCAGCCCCAGCATTTT. Encoded protein: CASSPYSNQPQHF.

The chain employs TRBV12-5 and TRBJ1-5; 7 nucleotides match TRBD1. Germline trimming cut 3 bases from V and 7 bases from J; bases unmatched to any gene: 15. Germline values: CDR1 LGHNT, CDR2 FRNRAP. CDR3 length equals 17 residues. The CDR3 nucleotides are TGTGCTAGTGGTTTAACGACGCAGGGACAGTTCAGACAGCCCCAGCATTTT. Translated: CASGLTTQGQFRQPQHF.

The rearrangement links TRBV28 to TRBJ2-7, with a weak D call TRBD1 (6 bases). There are 12 residues in the CDR3. CDR1 and CDR2 from the germline V gene are MDHEN and SYDVKM. Trimming pared 5 bases from V and 3 bases from J, leaving 8 bases between. The CDR3 protein is CASSRDIYEQYF. The CDR3 nucleotides are TGTGCCAGCAGTAGGGACATCTACGAGCAGTACTTC.

The chain carries TRBV3-1 (or the pseudogene TRBV3-2) and TRBJ2-7, with TRBD1 matching 8 bases. The CDR3 totals 15 residues. Trimming cost V 0 bases and J 3 bases; bases outside gene matches: 4. CDR1 is LGHDT, CDR2 YNNKEL, per germline (reference sequence). The CDR3 bases are TGTGCCAGCAGCCAAGACTACAGGGGGAACTACGAGCAGTACTTC. Amino acids: CASSQDYRGNYEQYF.

In this sample, this clone turned up a few times. J is TRBJ1-5 and V is TRBV18; TRBD1 matches at 8 bases. V was pared by 3 bases and J by 7 bases, with 8 bases of the junction left unmatched. The CDR3 runs 15 residues. The germline gives CDR1 KGHSH, CDR2 LQKENI. Here the CDR3 reads CASSPGQGWEQPQHF. In nucleotides, the CDR3 is TGTGCCAGCTCACCCGGACAGGGATGGGAACAGCCCCAGCATTTT. Complete variable domain (other parts from reference TRBV18 and TRBJ1-5): NAGVMQNPRHLVRRRGQEARLRCSPMKGHSHVYWYRQLPEEGLKFMVYLQKENIIDESGMPKERFSAEFPKEGPSILRIQQVVRGDSAAYFCASSPGQGWEQPQHFGDGTRLSIL.

The CDR3 bases are TGTGCCAGCAGTTATGGACATTCCGCCGAGCCCCAGCATTTT. Translation gives CASSYGHSAEPQHF. The genes are TRBV6-2 or TRBV6-3 and TRBJ1-5, with D perhaps TRBD1 (5 bases). The length of the CDR3 is 14 residues. Germline-derived CDR1 and CDR2 are MNHEY and SVGEGT. Deletions cut 3 bases from V and 8 bases from J, with 14 bases between.

This chain joins TRBV24-1 and TRBJ2-3; 9 nucleotides align to TRBD2. CDR3 length: 17 residues. Germline CDR1 reads KGHDR; CDR2 reads SFDVKD. With 0 bases clipped from V and 2 bases from J, the junction kept 5 bases outside the gene matches. The CDR3 DNA sequence: TGTGCCACCAGTGATTTGCGGCGGGGGGGGCACACAGATACGCAGTATTTT. Translation gives CATSDLRRGGHTDTQYF.

The chain has TRBV6-5 and TRBJ1-2; possible D gene TRBD1, 6 bases. V was cut by 5 bases and J by 13 bases, with 20 bases left in between. The CDR3 contains 13 residues. Looked up from germline, CDR1 is MNHEY and CDR2 is SVGAGI. CDR3 sequence reads: CASSNQKQGVRTF. The CDR3 DNA follows: TGTGCCAGCAGTAACCAGAAACAGGGTGTTCGCACCTTC.

The chain carries TRBV10-3 and TRBJ2-2, with 8 bases fitting TRBD2. The CDR3 is 15 amino acids. The V gene's germline CDR1 is ENHRY and CDR2 SYGVKD. The V gene end was trimmed by 3 bases and the J gene end by 4 bases; junction bases not matched to a gene: 4. CDR3 bases: TGTGCCATCAGTGACCCCGGGACTAGCACCGGGGAGCTGTTTTTT. This encodes CAISDPGTSTGELFF.

V is TRBV3-1 (or the pseudogene TRBV3-2) and J is TRBJ2-7; no reliable D call. This CDR3 has 14 residues. Trimming took 1 base from V and 2 from J, leaving 9 bases between them. CDR1 and CDR2 (germline): LGHDT, YNNKEL (reference sequence). CDR3 sequence reads: CASSQAGLTYEQYF. The CDR3 DNA sequence: TGTGCCAGCAGCCAAGCCGGGTTAACCTACGAGCAGTACTTC.

V and J are TRBV5-4 and TRBJ2-5, with TRBD2 identical over 8 bases. CDR1 and CDR2 (germline): SGHNT, YYREEE (reference sequence). This CDR3 region has 15 residues. Trimming at V came to 2 bases and at J to 4 bases, leaving 7 bases not matched to a gene. The CDR3 DNA reads TGTGCCAGCAGCTTTCGGGGGGGCGCCATAGAGACCCAGTACTTC. This gives the protein CASSFRGGAIETQYF.

CDR3 coding DNA: TGTGCCATCAGTGTGGTAATAGCGGGGGGCCTTAGCACAGATACGCAGTATTTT. It codes for CAISVVIAGGLSTDTQYF. The gene calls are TRBV10-3 and TRBJ2-3; 10 bases are a match to TRBD2. V lost 4 bases to trimming and J lost 0 bases; unmatched junction nucleotides: 10. The CDR3 extends over 18 amino acids. CDR1 and CDR2 (germline): ENHRY, SYGVKD.

The chain joins TRBV5-4 to TRBJ1-3; D perhaps matches TRBD1 (6 bases). CDR3 length equals 16 residues. The V end lost 2 bases, the J end lost 2 bases, and 14 bases lay between the germline ends. CDR1 and CDR2 from the germline V gene are SGHNT and YYREEE (reference sequence). The CDR3 loop is CASSLQGSHAGNTIYF. The CDR3 nucleotides read TGTGCCAGCAGCTTACAGGGATCTCACGCTGGAAACACCATATATTTT.

This clone was seen just once. J is TRBJ1-4 and V is TRBV4-1; 10 nucleotides line up with TRBD1. There are 17 residues in the CDR3. From germline, CDR1 is MGHRA and CDR2 YSYEKL. Trimming cost V 3 bases and J 3 bases; bases outside gene matches: 7. The CDR3 bases are TGCGCCAGCAGCCAGTCAGGACAGGGGGTCGCTAATGAAAAACTGTTTTTT. The encoded protein is CASSQSGQGVANEKLFF.

The chain has TRBV7-2 and TRBJ2-7, with D possibly matching TRBD1 (5 bases). The V gene lost 2 bases and the J gene lost 0 bases, with 11 bases spanning the gap. Germline loops: CDR1 SGHTA, CDR2 FQGNSA. This CDR3 region has 15 residues. The DNA of the CDR3 is TGTGCCAGCAGCTTATGGGCAGGGAACTCCTACGAGCAGTACTTC. Its protein is CASSLWAGNSYEQYF.

This chain uses TRBV7-6 with TRBJ2-2; a possible D gene is TRBD2 (5 bases). CDR1 SGHVS and CDR2 FNYEAQ come from the germline V gene. The CDR3 runs to 15 residues. With 4 bases removed from V and 4 bases from J, the gap between germline ends came to 13 bases. CDR3 DNA: TGTGCCAGCAGCTACACGGAGCGGACCACCGGGGAGCTGTTTTTT. It is translated as CASSYTERTTGELFF.